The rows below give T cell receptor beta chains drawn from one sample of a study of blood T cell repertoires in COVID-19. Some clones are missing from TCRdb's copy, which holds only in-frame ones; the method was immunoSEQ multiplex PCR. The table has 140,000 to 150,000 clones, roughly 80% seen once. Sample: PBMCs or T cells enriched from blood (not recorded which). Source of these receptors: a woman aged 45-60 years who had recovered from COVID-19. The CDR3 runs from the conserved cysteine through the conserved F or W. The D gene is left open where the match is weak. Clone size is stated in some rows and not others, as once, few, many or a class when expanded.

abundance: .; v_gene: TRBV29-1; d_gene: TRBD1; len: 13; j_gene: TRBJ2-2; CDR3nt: TGCAGCGCACGACAGGGATGGGCCGGGGAGCTGTTTTTT; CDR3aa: CSARQGWAGELFF
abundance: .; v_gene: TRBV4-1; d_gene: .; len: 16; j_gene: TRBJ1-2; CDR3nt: TGCGCCAGCAGCCCCGTCCAGGGTGTGAGACTCTATGGCTACACCTTC; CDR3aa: CASSPVQGVRLYGYTF
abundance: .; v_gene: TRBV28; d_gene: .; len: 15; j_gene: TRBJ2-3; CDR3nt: TGTGCCAGCAGTCCTGGCGGGACTCTCACAGATACGCAGTATTTT; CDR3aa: CASSPGGTLTDTQYF
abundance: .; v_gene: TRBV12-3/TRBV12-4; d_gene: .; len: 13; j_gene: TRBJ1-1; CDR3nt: TGTGCCAGCAGACCACCCGGGGGCACTGAAGCTTTCTTT; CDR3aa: CASRPPGGTEAFF
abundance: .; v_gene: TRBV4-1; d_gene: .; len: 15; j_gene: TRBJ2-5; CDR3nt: TGCGCCAGCAGCCAAGGATGGGGGGGCGCGGAGACCCAGTACTTC; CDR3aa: CASSQGWGGAETQYF
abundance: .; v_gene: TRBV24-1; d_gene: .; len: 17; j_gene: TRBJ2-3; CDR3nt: TGTGCCACCAGTGATGCGGCAGGGGATGTTGGGTCAGATACGCAGTATTTT; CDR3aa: CATSDAAGDVGSDTQYF
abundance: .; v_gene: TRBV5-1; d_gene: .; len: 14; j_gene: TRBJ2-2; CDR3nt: TGCGCCAGCACAGGGGTAATTAACACCGGGGAGCTGTTTTTT; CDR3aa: CASTGVINTGELFF
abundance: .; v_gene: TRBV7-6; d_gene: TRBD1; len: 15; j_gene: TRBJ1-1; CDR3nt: TGTGCCAGCAGCTCCGGACAGGGCCACTACACTGAAGCTTTCTTT; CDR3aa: CASSSGQGHYTEAFF
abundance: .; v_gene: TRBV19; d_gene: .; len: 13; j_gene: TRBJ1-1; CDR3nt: TGTGCCAGTAGTATGATGAGGGACACTGAAGCTTTCTTT; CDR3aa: CASSMMRDTEAFF
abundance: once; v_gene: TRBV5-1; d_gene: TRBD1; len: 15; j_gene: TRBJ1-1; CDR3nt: TGCGCCAGCAGCCGGGACAGGGTGATGAACACTGAAGCTTTCTTT; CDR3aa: CASSRDRVMNTEAFF
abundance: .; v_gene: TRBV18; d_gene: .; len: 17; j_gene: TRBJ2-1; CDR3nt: TGTGCCAGCTCACCACCGAACCAGGGGATATTATACAATGAGCAGTTCTTC; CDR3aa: CASSPPNQGILYNEQFF
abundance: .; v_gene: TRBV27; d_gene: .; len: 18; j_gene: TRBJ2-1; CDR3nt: TGTGCCAGCAGTCTTACCTGGCGGGGACAGAGCTCCTACAATGAGCAGTTCTTC; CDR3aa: CASSLTWRGQSSYNEQFF
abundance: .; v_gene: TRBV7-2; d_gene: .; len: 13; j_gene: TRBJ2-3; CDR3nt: TGTGCCAGCAGCTTTTCCCCCCGGGATACGCAGTATTTT; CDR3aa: CASSFSPRDTQYF
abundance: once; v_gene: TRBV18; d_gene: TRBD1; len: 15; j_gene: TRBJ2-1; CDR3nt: TGTGCCAGCTCACCTCGGGTCGGACAGGGGGATGAGCAGTTCTTC; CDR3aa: CASSPRVGQGDEQFF
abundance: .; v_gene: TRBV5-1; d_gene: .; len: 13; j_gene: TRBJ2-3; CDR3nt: TGCGCCAGCAGCAGGGAGGGCACAGATACGCAGTATTTT; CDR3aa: CASSREGTDTQYF
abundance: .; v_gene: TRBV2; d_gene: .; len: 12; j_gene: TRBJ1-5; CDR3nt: TGTGCCAGCAGCGGGGACAATCAGCCCCAGCATTTT; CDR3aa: CASSGDNQPQHF
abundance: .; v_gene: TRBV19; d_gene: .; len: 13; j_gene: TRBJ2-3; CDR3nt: TGTGCCAGTAGTATAGCGGGGGCAGATACGCAGTATTTT; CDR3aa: CASSIAGADTQYF
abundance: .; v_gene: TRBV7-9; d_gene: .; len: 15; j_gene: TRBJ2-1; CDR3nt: TGTGCCAGCAGCTTGGGGGACTCCTCCTACAATGAGCAGTTCTTC; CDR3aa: CASSLGDSSYNEQFF
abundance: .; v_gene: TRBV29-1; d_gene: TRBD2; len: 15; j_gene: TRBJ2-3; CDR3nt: TGCAGCGTTGTAAGGGCGGGGGGATCAACAGATACGCAGTATTTT; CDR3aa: CSVVRAGGSTDTQYF
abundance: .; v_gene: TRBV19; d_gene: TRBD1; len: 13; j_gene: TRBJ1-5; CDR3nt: TGTGCCAGTAGTATAGGGCTAGGGGACAGTCCTCATTTT; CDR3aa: CASSIGLGDSPHF
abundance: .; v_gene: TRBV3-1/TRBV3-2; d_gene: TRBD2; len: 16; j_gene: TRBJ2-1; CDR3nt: TGTGCCAGCAGCCAAGATGGTCTAGCGGGGACTATCGAGCAGTTCTTC; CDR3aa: CASSQDGLAGTIEQFF
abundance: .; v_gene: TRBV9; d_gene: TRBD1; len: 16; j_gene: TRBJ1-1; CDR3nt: TGTGCCAGCAGCGTAGCTGTCGGACAGGGGGGAGCTGAAGCTTTCTTT; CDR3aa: CASSVAVGQGGAEAFF
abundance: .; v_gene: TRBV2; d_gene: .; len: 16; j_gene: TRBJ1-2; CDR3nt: TGTGCCAGCAGTGAAGTAGGGGTCCGGCGGATCTATGGCTACACCTTC; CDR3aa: CASSEVGVRRIYGYTF
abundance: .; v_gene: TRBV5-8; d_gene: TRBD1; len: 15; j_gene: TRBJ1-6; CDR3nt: TGTGCCAGCAGCTTGCCGGGACAGCTGAGCGCACCCCTCCACTTT; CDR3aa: CASSLPGQLSAPLHF
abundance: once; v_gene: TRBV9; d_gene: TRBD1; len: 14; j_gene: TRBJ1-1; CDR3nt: TGTGCCAGCAGGCTGGGGACAGGGGACACTGAAGCTTTCTTT; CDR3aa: CASRLGTGDTEAFF
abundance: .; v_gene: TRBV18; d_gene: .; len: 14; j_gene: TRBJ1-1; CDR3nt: TGTGCCAGCTCACGGGACATGAAGAACACTGAAGCTTTCTTT; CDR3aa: CASSRDMKNTEAFF
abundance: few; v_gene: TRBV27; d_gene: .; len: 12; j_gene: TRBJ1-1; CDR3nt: TGTGCCAGCAGGGGGCCCTACACTGAAGCTTTCTTT; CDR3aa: CASRGPYTEAFF
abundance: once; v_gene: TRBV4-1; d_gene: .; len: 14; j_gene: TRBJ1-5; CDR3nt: TGCGCCAGCAGCCAAGGACAGGTCAATCAGCCCCAGCATTTT; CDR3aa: CASSQGQVNQPQHF
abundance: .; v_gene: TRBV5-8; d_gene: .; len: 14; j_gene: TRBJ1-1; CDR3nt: TGTGCCAGCAGCCTGGCGGCAGGGGTATCCGAAGCTTTCTTT; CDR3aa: CASSLAAGVSEAFF
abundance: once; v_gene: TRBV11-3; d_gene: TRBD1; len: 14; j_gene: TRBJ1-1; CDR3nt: TGTGCCAGCAGCAAGGGACAGGGGAACACTGAAGCTTTCTTT; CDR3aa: CASSKGQGNTEAFF
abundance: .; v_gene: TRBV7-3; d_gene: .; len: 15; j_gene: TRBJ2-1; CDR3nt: TGTGCCAGCAGCACCTCGCGAAGCTCCTACAATGAGCAGTTCTTC; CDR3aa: CASSTSRSSYNEQFF
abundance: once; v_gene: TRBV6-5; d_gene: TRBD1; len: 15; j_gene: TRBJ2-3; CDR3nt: TGTGCCAGCAGTCCGACCTTTTCAGGGGGAGATACGCAGTATTTT; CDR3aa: CASSPTFSGGDTQYF
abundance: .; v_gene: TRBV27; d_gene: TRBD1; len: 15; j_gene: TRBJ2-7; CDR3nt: TGTGCCAGCAGTTTAGGACCGGGACAGCCCTACGAGCAGTACTTC; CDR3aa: CASSLGPGQPYEQYF
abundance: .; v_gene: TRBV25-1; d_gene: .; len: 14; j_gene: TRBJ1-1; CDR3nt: TGTGCCAGCAGTGATCCGACTTTGAACACTGAAGCTTTCTTT; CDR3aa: CASSDPTLNTEAFF
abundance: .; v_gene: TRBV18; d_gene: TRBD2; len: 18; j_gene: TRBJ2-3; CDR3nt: TGTGCCAGCTCCTCGCGGAGCGGGGGGGACCCTAGCACAGATACGCAGTATTTT; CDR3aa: CASSSRSGGDPSTDTQYF
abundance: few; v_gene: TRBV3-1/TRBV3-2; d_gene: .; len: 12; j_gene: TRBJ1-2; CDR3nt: TGTGCCAGCAGCCAACTCCGGTATGGCTACACCTTC; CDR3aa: CASSQLRYGYTF
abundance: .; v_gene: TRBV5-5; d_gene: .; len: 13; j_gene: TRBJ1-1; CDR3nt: TGTGCCAGCAGTATTACAGGGAACACTGAAGCTTTCTTT; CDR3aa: CASSITGNTEAFF
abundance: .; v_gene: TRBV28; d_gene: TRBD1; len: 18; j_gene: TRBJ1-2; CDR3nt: TGTGCCAGCAGTCCCTCATTAGGACAGGTTCCAGGAGACTATGGCTACACCTTC; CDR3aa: CASSPSLGQVPGDYGYTF
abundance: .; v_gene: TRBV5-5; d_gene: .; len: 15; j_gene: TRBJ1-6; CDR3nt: TGTGCCAGCAGCCCTAGTAACGTGTGGGTCTCACCCCTCCACTTT; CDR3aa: CASSPSNVWVSPLHF
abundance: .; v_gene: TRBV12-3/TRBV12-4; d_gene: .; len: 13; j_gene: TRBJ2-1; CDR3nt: TGTGCCAGCATTTCCGGCCTGGGCGATGAGCAGTTCTTC; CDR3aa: CASISGLGDEQFF
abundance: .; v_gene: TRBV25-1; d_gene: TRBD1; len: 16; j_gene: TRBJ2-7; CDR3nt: TGTGCCAGCAGTGGCCCCAACGGACAGGGAGCCTACGAGCAGTACTTC; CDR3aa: CASSGPNGQGAYEQYF